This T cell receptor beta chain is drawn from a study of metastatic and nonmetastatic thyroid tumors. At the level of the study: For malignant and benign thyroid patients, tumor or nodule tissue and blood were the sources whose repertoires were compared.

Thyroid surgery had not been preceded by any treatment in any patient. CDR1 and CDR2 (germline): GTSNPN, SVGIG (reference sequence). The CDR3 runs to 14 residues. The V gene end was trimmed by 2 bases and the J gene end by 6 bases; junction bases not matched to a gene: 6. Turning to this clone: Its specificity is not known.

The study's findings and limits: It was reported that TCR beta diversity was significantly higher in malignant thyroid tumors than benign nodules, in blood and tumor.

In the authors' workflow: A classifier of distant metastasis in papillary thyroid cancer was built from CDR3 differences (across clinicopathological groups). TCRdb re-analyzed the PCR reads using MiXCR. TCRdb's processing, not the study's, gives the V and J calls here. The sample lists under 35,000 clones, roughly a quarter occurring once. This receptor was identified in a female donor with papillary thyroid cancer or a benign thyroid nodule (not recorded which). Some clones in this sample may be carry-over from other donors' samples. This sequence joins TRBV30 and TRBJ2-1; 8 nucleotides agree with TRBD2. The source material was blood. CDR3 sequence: CAWSLLAATNEQFF. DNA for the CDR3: TGTGCCTGGAGTCTACTAGCGGCCACCAATGAGCAGTTCTTC.